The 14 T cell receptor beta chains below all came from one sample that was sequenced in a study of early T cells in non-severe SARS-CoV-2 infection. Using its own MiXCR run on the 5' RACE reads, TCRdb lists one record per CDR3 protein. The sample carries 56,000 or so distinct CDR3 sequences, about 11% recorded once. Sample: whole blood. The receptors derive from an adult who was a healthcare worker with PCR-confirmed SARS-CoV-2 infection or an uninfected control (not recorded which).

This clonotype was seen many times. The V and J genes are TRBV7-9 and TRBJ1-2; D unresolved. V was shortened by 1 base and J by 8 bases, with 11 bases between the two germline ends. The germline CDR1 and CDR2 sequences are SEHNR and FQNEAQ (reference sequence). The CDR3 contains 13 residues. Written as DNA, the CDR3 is TGTGCCAGCAGCTTAGGGGCTTTTGGAGGCTACACCTTC. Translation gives CASSLGAFGGYTF.

The CDR3 DNA reads as TGTGCCAGCAGCCAAGGGCAGGGTTCTAAAACCCTCCACTTT. The encoded protein is CASSQGQGSKTLHF. J is TRBJ1-6 and V is TRBV3-1, with D possibly TRBD1 on 5 matching bases. The CDR3 is 14 residues long. Germline loops: CDR1 LGHDT, CDR2 YNNKEL (reference sequence). V lost 1 base and J 14 bases, leaving 15 bases between the germline ends.

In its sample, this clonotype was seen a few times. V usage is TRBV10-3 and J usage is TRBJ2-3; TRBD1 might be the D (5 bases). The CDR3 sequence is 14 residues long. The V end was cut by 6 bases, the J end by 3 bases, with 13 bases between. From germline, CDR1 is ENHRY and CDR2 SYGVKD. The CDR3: CAISRDHSTDTQYF. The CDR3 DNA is TGTGCCATCAGCAGGGATCATAGTACAGATACGCAGTATTTT.

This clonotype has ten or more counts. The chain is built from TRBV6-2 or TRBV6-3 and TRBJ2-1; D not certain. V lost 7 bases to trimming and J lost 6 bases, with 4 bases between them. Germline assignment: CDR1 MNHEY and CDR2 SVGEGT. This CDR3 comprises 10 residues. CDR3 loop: CASITNEQFF. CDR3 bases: TGTGCCAGCATCACCAATGAGCAGTTCTTC.

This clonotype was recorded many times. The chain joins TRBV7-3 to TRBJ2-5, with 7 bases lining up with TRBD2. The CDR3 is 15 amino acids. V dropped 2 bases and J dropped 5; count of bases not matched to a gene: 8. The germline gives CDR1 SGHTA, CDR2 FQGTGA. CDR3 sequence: CASSLGSSGLETQYF. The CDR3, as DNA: TGTGCCAGCAGCTTAGGATCTAGCGGCTTGGAGACCCAGTACTTC.

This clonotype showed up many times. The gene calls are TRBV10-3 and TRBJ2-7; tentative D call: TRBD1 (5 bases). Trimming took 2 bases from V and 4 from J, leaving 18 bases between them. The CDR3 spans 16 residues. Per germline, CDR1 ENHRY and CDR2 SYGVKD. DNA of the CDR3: TGTGCCATCAGTGAGCCAGGGCAAGGCGACGAGTACGAGCAGTACTTC. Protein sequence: CAISEPGQGDEYEQYF.

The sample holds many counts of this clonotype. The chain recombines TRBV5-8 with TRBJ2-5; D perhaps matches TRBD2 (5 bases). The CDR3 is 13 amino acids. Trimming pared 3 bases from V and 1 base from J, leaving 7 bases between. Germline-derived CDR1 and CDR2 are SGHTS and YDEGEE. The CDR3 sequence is CASSSDFQETQYF. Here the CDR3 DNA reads TGTGCCAGCAGCTCGGACTTCCAAGAGACCCAGTACTTC.

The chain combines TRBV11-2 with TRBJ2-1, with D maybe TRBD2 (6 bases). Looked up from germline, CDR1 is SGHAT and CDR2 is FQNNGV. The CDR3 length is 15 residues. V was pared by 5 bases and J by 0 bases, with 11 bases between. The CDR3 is CASSATRSSYNEQFF. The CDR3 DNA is TGTGCCAGCAGCGCGACTAGGAGCTCCTACAATGAGCAGTTCTTC.

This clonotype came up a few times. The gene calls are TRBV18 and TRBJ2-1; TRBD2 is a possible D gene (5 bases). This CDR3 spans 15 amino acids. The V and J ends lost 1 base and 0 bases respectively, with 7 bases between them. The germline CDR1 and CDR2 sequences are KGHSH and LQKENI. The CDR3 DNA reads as TGTGCCAGCTCACCACGGGAGTTCTCCTACAATGAGCAGTTCTTC. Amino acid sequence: CASSPREFSYNEQFF.

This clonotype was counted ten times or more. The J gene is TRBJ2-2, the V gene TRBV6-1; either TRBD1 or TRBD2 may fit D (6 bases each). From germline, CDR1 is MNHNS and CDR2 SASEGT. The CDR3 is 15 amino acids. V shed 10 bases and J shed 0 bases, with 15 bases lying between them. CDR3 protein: CATTRGTTNTGELFF. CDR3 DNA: TGTGCCACCACCCGCGGGACAACGAACACCGGGGAGCTGTTTTTT.

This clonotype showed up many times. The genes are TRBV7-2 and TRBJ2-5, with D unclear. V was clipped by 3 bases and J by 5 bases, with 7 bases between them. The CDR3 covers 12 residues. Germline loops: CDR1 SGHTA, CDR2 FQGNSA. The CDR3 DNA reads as TGTGCCAGCAGCTTCAGCCGGGAGACCCAGTACTTC. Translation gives CASSFSRETQYF.

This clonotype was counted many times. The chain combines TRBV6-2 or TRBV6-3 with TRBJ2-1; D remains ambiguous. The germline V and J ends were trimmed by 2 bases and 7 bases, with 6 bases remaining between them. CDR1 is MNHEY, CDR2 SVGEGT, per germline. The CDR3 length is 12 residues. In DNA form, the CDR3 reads TGTGCCAGCAGTTACCATGGGAATGAGCAGTTCTTC. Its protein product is CASSYHGNEQFF.

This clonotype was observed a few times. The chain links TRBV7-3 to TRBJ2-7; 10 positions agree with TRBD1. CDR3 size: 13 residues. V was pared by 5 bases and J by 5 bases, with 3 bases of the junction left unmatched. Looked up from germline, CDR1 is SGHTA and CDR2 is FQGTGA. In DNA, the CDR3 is TGTGCCAGCAGCGAGACAGGGGGCCACGAGCAGTACTTC. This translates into CASSETGGHEQYF.

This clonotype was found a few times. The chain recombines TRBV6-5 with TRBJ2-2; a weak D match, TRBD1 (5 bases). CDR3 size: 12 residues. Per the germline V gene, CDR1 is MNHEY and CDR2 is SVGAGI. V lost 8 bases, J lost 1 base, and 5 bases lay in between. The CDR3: CASQGNTGELFF. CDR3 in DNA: TGTGCCAGCCAGGGGAACACCGGGGAGCTGTTTTTT.